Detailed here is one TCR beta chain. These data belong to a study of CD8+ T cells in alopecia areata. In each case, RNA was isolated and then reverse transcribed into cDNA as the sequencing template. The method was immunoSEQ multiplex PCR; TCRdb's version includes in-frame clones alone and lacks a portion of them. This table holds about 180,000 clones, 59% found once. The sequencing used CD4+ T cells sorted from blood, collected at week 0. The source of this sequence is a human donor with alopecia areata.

The CDR3 DNA reads as TGCGCCAGCAGCCCAAGGAGCGGGGGGAGCACAGATACGCAGTATTTT. Amino acids: CASSPRSGGSTDTQYF. The rearrangement joins TRBV5-1 to TRBJ2-3, with 9 bases that match TRBD2. After removal of 4 bases from V and 0 bases from J, the junction contained 6 bases not matched to a gene. This CDR3 spans 16 amino acids. Germline CDR1 SGHRS, CDR2 YFSETQ.